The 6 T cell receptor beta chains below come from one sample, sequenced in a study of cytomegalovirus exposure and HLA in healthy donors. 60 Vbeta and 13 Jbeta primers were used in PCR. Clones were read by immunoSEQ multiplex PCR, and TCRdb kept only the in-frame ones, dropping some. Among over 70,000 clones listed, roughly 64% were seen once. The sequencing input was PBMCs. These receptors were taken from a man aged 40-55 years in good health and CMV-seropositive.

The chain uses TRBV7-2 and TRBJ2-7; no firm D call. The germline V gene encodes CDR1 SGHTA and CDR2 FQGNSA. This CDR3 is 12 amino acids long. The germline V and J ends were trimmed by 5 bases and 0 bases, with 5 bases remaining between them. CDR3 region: CASSMSSYEQYF. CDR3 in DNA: TGTGCCAGCAGCATGAGCTCCTACGAGCAGTACTTC. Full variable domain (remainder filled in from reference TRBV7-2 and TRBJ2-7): GAGVSQSPSNKVTEKGKDVELRCDPISGHTALYWYRQSLGQGLEFLIYFQGNSAPDKSGLPSDRFSAERTGGSVSTLTIQRTQQEDSAVYLCASSMSSYEQYFGPGTRLTVT.

The CDR3, as DNA: TGTGCCAGCAGCCCCGACAGGGTTTGGGTTATGAACACTGAAGCTTTCTTT. Its translation: CASSPDRVWVMNTEAFF. This chain uses TRBV7-9 with TRBJ1-1; 7 nucleotides agree with TRBD1. Germline CDR1 SEHNR, CDR2 FQNEAQ (reference sequence). V trimming: 5 bases; J trimming: 0 bases; junction bases outside the gene matches: 12. This CDR3 region has 17 residues.

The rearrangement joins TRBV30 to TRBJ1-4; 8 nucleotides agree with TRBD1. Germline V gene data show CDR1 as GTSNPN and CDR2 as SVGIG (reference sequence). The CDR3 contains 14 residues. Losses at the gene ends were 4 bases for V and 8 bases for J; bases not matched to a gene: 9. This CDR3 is CAWTDRGPREKLFF. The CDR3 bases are TGTGCCTGGACCGACAGGGGCCCAAGGGAAAAACTGTTTTTT.

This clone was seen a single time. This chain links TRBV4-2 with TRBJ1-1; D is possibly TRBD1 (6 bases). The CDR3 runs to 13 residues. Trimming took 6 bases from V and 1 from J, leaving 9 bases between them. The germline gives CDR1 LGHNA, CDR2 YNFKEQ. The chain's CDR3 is CASSEQGNTEAFF. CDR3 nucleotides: TGTGCCAGCAGTGAACAGGGGAACACTGAAGCTTTCTTT.

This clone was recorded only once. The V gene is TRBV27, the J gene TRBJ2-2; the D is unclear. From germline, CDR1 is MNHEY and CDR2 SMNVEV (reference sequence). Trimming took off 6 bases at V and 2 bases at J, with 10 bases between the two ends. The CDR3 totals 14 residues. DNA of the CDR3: TGTGCCAGCAGATGGCGGATTAACACCGGGGAGCTGTTTTTT. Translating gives CASRWRINTGELFF.

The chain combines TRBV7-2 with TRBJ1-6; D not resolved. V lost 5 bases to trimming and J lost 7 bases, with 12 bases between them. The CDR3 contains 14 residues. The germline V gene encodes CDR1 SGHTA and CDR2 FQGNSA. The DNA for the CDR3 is TGTGCCAGCAGCACCGGAGCCTTCAATTCACCCCTCCACTTT. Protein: CASSTGAFNSPLHF.